This T cell receptor (beta chain) emerged from a study of blood T cell repertoires in COVID-19. Study-level background: There were acute and convalescent COVID-19 samples, and they came from the United States, Italy and Spain. T cells, B-cell-depleted T cells, or PBMCs provided the cDNA or gDNA that served as material.

Cohort 3 recovered donors had two negative PCRs, clearance, or symptom resolution. The CDR3 sequence is 16 residues long. Per germline, CDR1 LGHNA and CDR2 YSLEER. Trimming stripped 5 bases from V and 0 bases from J, with 14 bases between. Produced via immunoSEQ multiplex PCR; TCRdb's table is partial and in-frame only. The sample has under 250,000 clones; around 90% are singletons. This rearrangement joins TRBV4-3 to TRBJ1-3; no firm D call. Sample: PBMCs or T cells enriched from blood (not recorded which). This sequence was found in a man in his thirties or forties who had recovered from COVID-19. The CDR3 spells CASSIEGAFSGNTIYF. The CDR3 DNA follows: TGCGCCAGCAGCATCGAGGGTGCTTTCTCTGGAAACACCATATATTTT.